Following are 7 T cell receptor beta chains from one sample sequenced in a study of vaccination effects on CD4 cells after COVID-19. ViraFEST expansion of antigen-specific CD4+ T cells with viral peptide pools preceded sequencing. Cells that had been cultured for roughly ten days were the source of isolated CD4+ T cells. BNT162b2 vaccine or mRNA-1273 vaccine was given to participants in two doses. These receptors have no identified antigens. The table came from immunoSEQ multiplex PCR; TCRdb's copy has only in-frame clones and leaves some out. Seen here are 57,000 or so clones, 60% to 75% observed once, and the top ten hold roughly 1.2%. The material sequenced was CD4+ T cells from PBMCs cultured with HCoV-229E spike peptides, taken after COVID-19 vaccination. The receptors shown here come from a human donor who received a COVID-19 vaccine.

The chain uses TRBV5-8 and TRBJ2-2; D not resolved. This CDR3 comprises 11 residues. Trimming pared 1 base from V and 10 bases from J, leaving 5 bases between. From germline, CDR1 is SGHTS and CDR2 YDEGEE. CDR3 DNA: TGTGCCAGCAGCTTGTTTGCGGAGCTGTTTTTT. Translation: CASSLFAELFF.

The CDR3 coding sequence is TGTGCCAGCAGCCTCCGGGGCATGGGCACAGATACGCAGTATTTT. As protein: CASSLRGMGTDTQYF. The chain recombines TRBV7-2 with TRBJ2-3; either TRBD1 or TRBD2 may fit D (5 bases each). This CDR3 comprises 15 residues. Trimming stripped 5 bases from V and 1 base from J, with 13 bases between. CDR1 and CDR2 (germline): SGHTA, FQGNSA.

The chain is built from TRBV18 and TRBJ2-7; no reliable D call. Germline V gene data show CDR1 as KGHSH and CDR2 as LQKENI. The CDR3 length is 13 residues. Trimming removed 2 bases from V and 4 bases from J, with 9 bases in between. The CDR3 spells CASSPAPSYEQYV. DNA of the CDR3: TGTGCCAGCTCACCAGCGCCGAGTTACGAGCAGTACGTC.

The chain links TRBV28 to TRBJ1-1; weak D call: TRBD1 (5 bases). V lost 6 bases, J lost 4 bases, and 21 bases lay in between. This CDR3 comprises 16 residues. The germline V gene encodes CDR1 MDHEN and CDR2 SYDVKM. CDR3 region: CASRTNGGRGFTEAFF. Written as DNA, the CDR3 is TGTGCCAGCAGAACCAACGGGGGGAGGGGCTTCACTGAAGCTTTCTTT.

This sequence joins TRBV21-1 and TRBJ1-2. TRBV21-1 is reported as a pseudogene. The CDR3 extends over 15 amino acids. The CDR3 loop is CASSHRDSGREGYTF. CDR3 DNA sequence: TGTGCCAGCAGCCACCGGGACTCGGGGAGGGAGGGCTACACCTTC.

The rearrangement joins TRBV7-3 to TRBJ2-1; 9 positions agree with TRBD1. J lost 5 bases, V lost 6 bases, and 11 bases had no gene match. The CDR3 totals 16 residues. From germline, CDR1 is SGHTA and CDR2 FQGTGA. In nucleotides, the CDR3 is TGTGCCAGCAGTCCCCAGACGGGACAGGGACACAATGAGCAGTTCTTC. This codes for CASSPQTGQGHNEQFF.

This clone has just a few counts. The chain is built from TRBV24-1 and TRBJ2-5, with 15 bases that match TRBD2. Per the germline V gene, CDR1 is KGHDR and CDR2 is SFDVKD. The CDR3 is 16 amino acids. With 3 bases clipped from V and 4 bases from J, the junction kept 2 bases outside the gene matches. The CDR3 is CATSDGTSGGLETQYF. The CDR3 nucleotides read TGTGCCACCAGTGATGGGACTAGCGGGGGGCTAGAGACCCAGTACTTC.